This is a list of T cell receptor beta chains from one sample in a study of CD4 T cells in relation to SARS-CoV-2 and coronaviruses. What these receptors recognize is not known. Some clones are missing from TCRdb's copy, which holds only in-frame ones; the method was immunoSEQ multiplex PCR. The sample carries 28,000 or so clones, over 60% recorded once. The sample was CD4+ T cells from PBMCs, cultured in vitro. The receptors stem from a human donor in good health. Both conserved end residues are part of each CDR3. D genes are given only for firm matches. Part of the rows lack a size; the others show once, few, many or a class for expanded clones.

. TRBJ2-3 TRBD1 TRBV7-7 CASSTGQGGTDTQYF TGTGCCAGCAGCACGGGACAGGGGGGCACAGATACGCAGTATTTT
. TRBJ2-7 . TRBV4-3 CASSQGMTGATYEQYF TGCGCCAGCAGCCAAGGGATGACAGGAGCGACCTACGAGCAGTACTTC
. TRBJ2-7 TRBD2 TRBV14 CASSPTSGSTYEQYF TGTGCCAGCAGCCCGACTAGCGGGAGCACCTACGAGCAGTACTTC
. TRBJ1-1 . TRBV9 CASSVVADNTEAFF TGTGCCAGCAGCGTAGTAGCGGATAACACTGAAGCTTTCTTT
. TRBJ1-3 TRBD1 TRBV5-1 CASSSGQVGNTIYF TGCGCCAGCAGCTCAGGACAGGTCGGAAACACCATATATTTT
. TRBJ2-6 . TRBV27 CASRDPSSGANVLTF TGTGCCAGCAGAGACCCGAGCTCTGGGGCCAACGTCCTGACTTTC
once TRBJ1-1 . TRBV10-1 CASRRGRGTEAFF TGCGCCAGCCGAAGGGGACGGGGGACTGAAGCTTTCTTT
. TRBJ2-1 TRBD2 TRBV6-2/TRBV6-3 CASSYSSSGRDFNEQFF TGTGCCAGCAGTTACTCGAGTAGCGGGAGAGATTTCAATGAGCAGTTCTTC
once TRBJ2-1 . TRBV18 CASSPRRDPNEQFF TGTGCCAGCTCACCAAGGCGGGACCCCAATGAGCAGTTCTTC
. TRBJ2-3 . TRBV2 CASIAETNTDTQYF TGTGCCAGTATAGCGGAGACCAACACAGATACGCAGTATTTT
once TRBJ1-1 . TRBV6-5 CASRGQLMNTEAFF TGTGCCAGCCGGGGACAATTAATGAACACTGAAGCTTTCTTT
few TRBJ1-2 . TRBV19 CASSAGTNYGYTF TGTGCCAGTAGTGCCGGGACTAACTATGGCTACACCTTC
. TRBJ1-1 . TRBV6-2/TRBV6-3 CASSLSGTTTEAFF TGTGCCAGCAGTCTTTCCGGGACAACTACTGAAGCTTTCTTT
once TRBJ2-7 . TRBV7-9 CASSPNTSYEQYF TGTGCCAGCAGCCCCAACACCTCCTACGAGCAGTACTTC
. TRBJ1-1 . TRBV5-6 CASSPPVGGAGTEAFF TGTGCCAGCAGCCCCCCGGTGGGGGGCGCTGGCACTGAAGCTTTCTTT
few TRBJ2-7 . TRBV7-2 CASSLIRGVHEQYF TGTGCCAGCAGCTTAATCCGGGGAGTCCACGAGCAGTACTTC
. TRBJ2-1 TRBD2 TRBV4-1 CASTPRGALRNEQFF TGCGCCAGCACCCCGCGGGGGGCCCTTCGGAATGAGCAGTTCTTC